Presented here are 21 T cell receptor beta chains from one specimen sequenced in a study of T-cell memory formation after mild COVID-19. TCRdb recomputed calls from the 5' RACE reads with MiXCR, one row per CDR3 protein. The repertoire has some 100,000 distinct CDR3 sequences, 11% of them found once; the top ten carry roughly two fifths. Source material: PBMCs or a T cell subset sorted from them (not recorded which). The receptor set was obtained from a man between 18 and 29 years old who had mild COVID-19 (a few samples of this study predate the infection). Cell type and time point are not known.

This clonotype has just a few counts. This chain connects TRBV6-6 to TRBJ2-7, with 9 bases lining up with TRBD1. Looked up from germline, CDR1 is MNHNY and CDR2 is SVGAGI (reference sequence). The CDR3 loop spans 14 amino acids. Trimming at V came to 8 bases and at J to 5 bases, leaving 10 bases not matched to a gene. CDR3: CASFPDGTGNEQYF. The CDR3 nucleotides are TGTGCCAGCTTCCCCGACGGGACAGGGAACGAGCAGTACTTC.

This clonotype has just a few counts. The chain is built from TRBV15 and TRBJ2-1; D gene uncertain. Deletions cut 3 bases from V and 9 bases from J, with 9 bases between. The germline V gene encodes CDR1 LNHNV and CDR2 YYDKDF (reference sequence). The CDR3 runs 12 residues. The CDR3 DNA follows: TGTGCCACCAGCAGGCCGTCGGTTGAGCAGTTCTTC. It translates to CATSRPSVEQFF.

J is TRBJ1-5 and V is TRBV6-2 or TRBV6-3, with unresolved D. The CDR3 runs 12 residues. Germline V CDR1 and CDR2: MNHEY, SVGEGT. Between the trimmed V and J ends, which lost 5 bases and 9 bases, there was a span of 11 bases. The CDR3 region is CASSTKGPPQHF. CDR3 in DNA: TGTGCCAGCAGTACCAAAGGGCCGCCCCAGCATTTT.

The gene calls are TRBV2 and TRBJ2-5; TRBD1 matches at 7 bases. Per germline, CDR1 SNHLY and CDR2 FYNNEI. The CDR3 has 16 residues. V was clipped by 0 bases and J by 2 bases; unmatched bases: 6. In DNA form, the CDR3 reads TGTGCCAGCAGTGAAGCGCCCGGGACAGAGCAAGAGACCCAGTACTTC. It specifies CASSEAPGTEQETQYF.

This rearrangement joins TRBV10-2 to TRBJ2-2; D tentatively fits TRBD1 or TRBD2 (5 bases each). Trimming took off 4 bases at V and 4 bases at J, with 13 bases between the two ends. The CDR3 sequence is 15 residues long. Per germline, CDR1 WSHSY and CDR2 SAAADI. CDR3 sequence (DNA): TGCGCCAGCAGTGGTGGGGGATTCGTCACCGGGGAGCTGTTTTTT. This codes for CASSGGGFVTGELFF.

V and J are TRBV28 and TRBJ2-7; 7 positions match TRBD1. V dropped 1 base and J dropped 4; count of bases not matched to a gene: 7. This CDR3 region has 15 residues. Germline CDR1 reads MDHEN; CDR2 reads SYDVKM. The DNA for the CDR3 is TGTGCCAGCAGTTTATTGGGACAGTCCCCTTACGAGCAGTACGTC. Amino acid sequence: CASSLLGQSPYEQYV.

The rearrangement joins TRBV5-1 to TRBJ2-3; D is possibly TRBD1 (5 bases). Germline values: CDR1 SGHRS, CDR2 YFSETQ. This CDR3 has 15 residues. Trimming cost V 4 bases and J 1 base, with 13 bases left between them. CDR3 sequence: CASSDDRFGTDTQYF. The CDR3, as DNA: TGCGCCAGCAGCGATGACAGATTCGGCACAGATACGCAGTATTTT.

This clonotype was seen once. Mismatch with germline at one junction end may stem from a read error. This chain connects TRBV27 to TRBJ2-6, with D uncertain. Germline CDR1 and CDR2: MNHEY and SMNVEV (reference sequence). The CDR3 runs 19 residues. This chain's CDR3 is CTSSHSTARRYSGANVLTF. Written as DNA, the CDR3 is TGCACCAGCAGCCACTCGACGGCCCGACGCTACTCTGGGGCCAACGTCCTGACTTTC.

This sequence joins TRBV9 and TRBJ1-6, with D perhaps matching TRBD1 (5 bases). Germline CDR1 reads SGDLS; CDR2 reads YYNGEE. Trimming took 0 bases from V and 6 from J, leaving 22 bases between them. The CDR3 length is 19 residues. CDR3 coding DNA: TGTGCCAGCAGCGTAGAAAGTTACAGGCCCTCATGGGGTAATTCACCCCTCCACTTT. It specifies CASSVESYRPSWGNSPLHF.

In its sample, this clonotype was seen a few times. CDR3 sequence: CASSPYTGFLGGYTF. The DNA for the CDR3 is TGTGCCAGCAGCCCATATACGGGGTTCTTGGGAGGCTACACCTTC. The chain is built from TRBV27 and TRBJ1-2; no clear D. The CDR3 length is 15 residues. Germline CDR1 is MNHEY and CDR2 is SMNVEV (reference sequence). The ends were cut back, 6 bases at V and 8 bases at J, with 22 bases in the middle.

This clonotype was seen a handful of times. The V call is TRBV30, the J call TRBJ2-7; TRBD1 might be the D (5 bases). This CDR3 comprises 10 residues. Per germline, CDR1 GTSNPN and CDR2 SVGIG (reference sequence). V dropped 4 bases and J dropped 6 bases, with 7 bases sitting between them. Here the CDR3 reads CAWKGVEQYF. DNA of the CDR3: TGTGCCTGGAAAGGGGTCGAGCAGTACTTC. Drawing the rest from reference TRBV30 and TRBJ2-7, the complete variable domain is SQTIHQWPATLVQPVGSPLSLECTVEGTSNPNLYWYRQAAGRGLQLLFYSVGIGQISSEVPQNLSASRPQDRQFILSSKKLLLSDSGFYLCAWKGVEQYFGPGTRLTVT.

This sequence joins TRBV7-9 and TRBJ1-1; unclear D gene. The CDR3 has 14 amino acids. Trimming pared 6 bases from V and 5 bases from J, leaving 16 bases between. The germline V gene encodes CDR1 SEHNR and CDR2 FQNEAQ (reference sequence). The CDR3 is CASSRLADGTEAFF. The DNA of the CDR3 is TGTGCCAGCAGTAGACTCGCAGATGGGACTGAAGCTTTCTTT.

At least ten counts were recorded for this clonotype. The rearrangement links TRBV7-2 to TRBJ2-1; D is ambiguous. Germline CDR1 reads SGHTA; CDR2 reads FQGNSA. The CDR3 totals 13 residues. V was trimmed by 1 base and J by 6 bases, leaving 7 bases between them. CDR3 residues: CASSLVPGNEQFF. CDR3 DNA sequence: TGTGCCAGCAGCTTAGTCCCCGGCAATGAGCAGTTCTTC.

This chain joins TRBV30 and TRBJ1-1, with a weak D call TRBD1 (6 bases). This CDR3 is 11 amino acids long. Trimming left V 4 bases short and J 10 bases short, with 13 bases between. CDR1 and CDR2 from the germline V gene are GTSNPN and SVGIG (reference sequence). CDR3 residues: CAWNQGGGAFF. The CDR3 DNA is TGTGCCTGGAACCAGGGAGGGGGAGCTTTCTTT.

This chain links TRBV4-1 with TRBJ2-5; weak D call: TRBD2 (6 bases). The V and J ends lost 1 base and 2 bases respectively, with 11 bases between them. The germline CDR1 and CDR2 sequences are MGHRA and YSYEKL. CDR3 size: 15 residues. The CDR3 DNA reads as TGCGCCAGCAGCCAAGGGGACGGAGGGCAAGAGACCCAGTACTTC. Encoded protein: CASSQGDGGQETQYF.

The chain's CDR3 is CASTPTGAISSSYEQYF. As DNA, the CDR3 is TGTGCCAGCACACCTACAGGGGCGATATCCTCCTCCTACGAGCAGTACTTC. This chain connects TRBV6-6 to TRBJ2-7; TRBD1 matches 7 bases. With V trimmed by 7 bases and J by 0 bases, 15 bases remained unmatched. In germline, CDR1 is MNHNY, CDR2 SVGAGI (reference sequence). The CDR3 length is 17 residues.

This sequence joins TRBV9 and TRBJ2-1; a weak D match, TRBD1 (5 bases). The CDR3 sequence is 13 residues long. With 0 bases removed from V and 9 bases from J, the gap between germline ends came to 10 bases. CDR1 SGDLS and CDR2 YYNGEE come from the germline V gene. The CDR3 nucleotides are TGTGCCAGCAGCGTAGAGGGGTGGGGTGAGCAGTTCTTC. The encoded protein is CASSVEGWGEQFF.

The chain couples TRBV4-3 to TRBJ1-2, with TRBD1 matching over 7 bases. Germline CDR1 is LGHNA and CDR2 is YSLEER. V shed 4 bases, J shed 2 bases, and the junction held 7 bases outside the gene matches. The CDR3 totals 15 residues. The CDR3 nucleotides read TGCGCCAGCAGCCCACGGACAGGTGCCAACTATGGCTACACCTTC. Its translation is CASSPRTGANYGYTF.

V gene TRBV29-1 combines with J gene TRBJ2-1, with 12 bases identical to TRBD1. V gave up 4 bases and J gave up 8 bases; unmatched junction bases: 6. The CDR3 runs to 14 residues. CDR1 SQVTM and CDR2 ANQGSEA come from the germline V gene. CDR3 region: CSVAGTGGRHEQFF. DNA for the CDR3: TGCAGCGTTGCCGGGACAGGGGGCCGCCATGAGCAGTTCTTC.

This clonotype showed up many times. One end of the junction fails to match germline, which may point to a read error. The CDR3 nucleotides read TGTGCCAGCAGCCCGACAGGGGGCACTAACGAAAAACTGTTTTTT. This codes for CASSPTGGTNEKLFF. This rearrangement joins TRBV7-9 to TRBJ1-4; 10 bases are shared with TRBD1. Germline V gene lookup returns CDR1 SEHNR and CDR2 FQNEAQ (reference sequence). There are 15 residues in the CDR3.

The CDR3 DNA sequence: TGTGCCAGCAGCTTAACGGGGTTCGAGCAGTACTTC. This translates into CASSLTGFEQYF. V gene TRBV7-6 combines with J gene TRBJ2-7; D may be TRBD2 (5 bases). The CDR3 extends over 12 amino acids. The germline V gene has CDR1 SGHVS and CDR2 FNYEAQ. The V gene lost 2 bases and the J gene lost 6 bases, with 8 bases spanning the gap.